This T cell receptor (beta chain) comes out of a study of human T cells and chemical hapten exposure. Original methodology: Sample TCR totals centred on a median of around 100,000, ranging about 20,000 to 700,000. MiXCR, applied by TCRdb to the RACE reads, yields one record per CDR3 protein. V and J calls and clone size were set by TCRdb, not the authors. The table includes around 50,000 distinct CDR3 sequences, roughly 9.5% detected once. V gave up 2 bases and J gave up 10 bases, with 11 bases separating them. Germline CDR1 reads MDHEN; CDR2 reads SYDVKM. There are 12 residues in the CDR3. Study-level results: The immune response of these alopecia patients might not match healthy individuals'. No shift was seen in TCRs above 1 in 1000 frequency with DPC sensitization. The study found expanded TCRs formed significantly more large CDR3 similarity clusters than controls.

Described time point: patch test 1, 2 weeks after DPC sensitization. Indicated treatment: therapeutic diphenylcyclopropenone sensitization with weekly scalp DPC. This clonotype showed up many times. Antigen specificity is unknown. The receptor's source is a woman aged 45-65 years with alopecia areata. Some clones in this sample may be carry-over from other donors' samples. The chain recombines TRBV28 with TRBJ1-1; possibly TRBD1 for D (6 bases). The sample in question was whole blood, obtained in connection with sensitization to the hapten diphenylcyclopropenone (DPC). The CDR3 loop is CASSLGGLRAFF. The CDR3 DNA follows: TGTGCCAGCAGTTTAGGGGGGCTGAGAGCTTTCTTT.